Below, 26 T cell receptor beta chains from the same sample are listed, as sequenced in a study of blood T cell repertoires in COVID-19. Sequencing was performed with immunoSEQ multiplex PCR; in TCRdb, only in-frame clones are kept and a portion is missing. The data show more than 85,000 clones, with around 68% seen just once and around 8% held by the top ten. The sample was peripheral blood. Receptors originate from a woman between 55 and 75 years old with acute or convalescent COVID-19.

This chain connects TRBV4-2 to TRBJ1-3; tentatively, D is TRBD1 (6 bases). The CDR3 consists of 16 residues. The germline CDR1 and CDR2 sequences are LGHNA and YNFKEQ. Deletions cut 0 bases from V and 2 bases from J, with 11 bases between. The CDR3 protein is CASSQDWQGTGNTIYF. The CDR3 bases are TGTGCCAGCAGCCAAGATTGGCAGGGGACTGGAAACACCATATATTTT.

This rearrangement joins TRBV4-1 to TRBJ1-5, with 10 bases fitting TRBD1. The length of the CDR3 is 15 residues. V shed 5 bases and J 4 bases; nucleotides not matched to a gene: 5. Germline assignment: CDR1 MGHRA and CDR2 YSYEKL. The CDR3 DNA sequence: TGCGCCAGCAGCGTGGACAGGGGGTCAAATCAGCCCCAGCATTTT. It specifies CASSVDRGSNQPQHF.

The J gene is TRBJ1-4, the V gene TRBV4-1; TRBD1 matches at 9 bases. Germline CDR1 MGHRA, CDR2 YSYEKL. The ends lost 9 bases at V and 10 bases at J; junction bases unmatched: 12. CDR3 length: 14 residues. Here the CDR3 DNA reads TGCGCCAGTCGAGAGGACAGGGGTCCGGCAAAACTGTTTTTT. This gives the protein CASREDRGPAKLFF.

CDR3 DNA sequence: TGCAGCGGGTCGACAGGGGTTAAGGAAAAACTGTTTTTT. Translation gives CSGSTGVKEKLFF. This chain links TRBV29-1 with TRBJ1-4; TRBD1 matches at 8 bases. Germline CDR1 and CDR2: SQVTM and ANQGSEA. The CDR3 is made up of 13 amino acids. The ends lost 7 bases at V and 8 bases at J; junction bases unmatched: 9.

This clone showed up just once. This sequence joins TRBV7-9 and TRBJ2-1; 9 bases align to TRBD2. Germline values: CDR1 SEHNR, CDR2 FQNEAQ (reference sequence). This CDR3 comprises 12 residues. The J segment lost 12 bases and the V segment lost 8 bases, leaving 8 bases of the junction unmatched. The CDR3: CASVAGGAMQFF. Here the CDR3 DNA reads TGTGCCAGCGTGGCGGGGGGGGCGATGCAGTTCTTC.

This clone came up a few times. The chain couples TRBV11-2 to TRBJ1-3, with D perhaps matching TRBD1 (5 bases). Germline CDR1 reads SGHAT; CDR2 reads FQNNGV. The V end lost 5 bases, the J end lost 3 bases, and 11 bases lay between the germline ends. The CDR3 consists of 14 residues. Written as DNA, the CDR3 is TGTGCCAGCAGCGTGGCAGGGATTGGAAACACCATATATTTT. It encodes CASSVAGIGNTIYF.

V usage is TRBV27 and J usage is TRBJ1-2, with 11 bases aligning to TRBD1. Trimming cost V 4 bases and J 8 bases; bases outside gene matches: 24. CDR3 length: 20 amino acids. Germline V CDR1 and CDR2: MNHEY, SMNVEV (reference sequence). For the CDR3, the DNA is TGTGCCAGCAGTTACTTGGGGACAGGGGGGAGTATGAGAGGCCTTCGAGGCTACACCTTC. The encoded protein is CASSYLGTGGSMRGLRGYTF.

The rearrangement joins TRBV4-2 to TRBJ2-2; no definite D call. V lost 4 bases and J 7 bases, leaving 13 bases between the germline ends. This CDR3 is built from 14 residues. In germline, CDR1 is LGHNA, CDR2 YNFKEQ. In nucleotides, the CDR3 is TGTGCCAGCAGCCCCTCCCCCGCAGGCGGGGAGCTGTTTTTT. Translation gives CASSPSPAGGELFF.

The chain recombines TRBV6-5 with TRBJ1-1, with D perhaps TRBD1 (5 bases). Germline CDR1 MNHEY, CDR2 SVGAGI. Trimming removed 7 bases from V and 0 bases from J, with 15 bases in between. This CDR3 region has 15 residues. CDR3 DNA: TGTGCCAGCATCCAGAGACAGACTCTGAACACTGAAGCTTTCTTT. Amino acid sequence: CASIQRQTLNTEAFF.

This rearrangement joins TRBV6-5 to TRBJ1-2; D is unresolved. Germline V gene data show CDR1 as MNHEY and CDR2 as SVGAGI. V lost 7 bases and J lost 4, with 10 bases in between. This CDR3 region has 12 residues. CDR3 sequence reads: CASMRDTYGYTF. DNA of the CDR3: TGTGCCAGCATGAGGGATACCTATGGCTACACCTTC.

This clone was observed a handful of times. The chain carries TRBV2 and TRBJ2-3; 9 bases are shared with TRBD2. V trimming: 2 bases; J trimming: 1 base; junction bases outside the gene matches: 1. CDR3 size: 15 residues. Looked up from germline, CDR1 is SNHLY and CDR2 is FYNNEI. The CDR3 region is CASSERLAGTDTQYF. CDR3 coding DNA: TGTGCCAGCAGTGAAAGACTAGCGGGCACAGATACGCAGTATTTT.

V usage is TRBV6-2 or TRBV6-3 and J usage is TRBJ1-2; TRBD1 might be the D (5 bases). CDR1 is MNHEY, CDR2 SVGEGT, per germline. Trimming removed 2 bases from V and 5 bases from J, with 12 bases in between. The CDR3 length is 14 residues. The CDR3 bases are TGTGCCAGCAGTTACAGCCGGACACTTTATGGCTACACCTTC. Amino acid sequence: CASSYSRTLYGYTF.

The chain combines TRBV7-8 with TRBJ2-7, with D possibly being TRBD2 (5 bases). This CDR3 region has 14 residues. Germline CDR1 and CDR2: SGHVS and FQNEAQ. V lost 1 base, J lost 3 bases, and 10 bases lay in between. CDR3 in DNA: TGTGCCAGCAGCTTAGTACCGGGATTCTACGAGCAGTACTTC. Translating gives CASSLVPGFYEQYF.

The chain joins TRBV6-6 to TRBJ2-7; D possibly corresponds to TRBD1 (6 bases). Trimming cost V 2 bases and J 4 bases, with 9 bases left between them. The CDR3 loop spans 13 amino acids. Germline V gives CDR1 MNHNY, CDR2 SVGAGI (reference sequence). The CDR3 DNA reads as TGTGCCAGCAGTTACAACAGGGCGTACGAGCAGTACTTC. It specifies CASSYNRAYEQYF.

The chain is built from TRBV29-1 and TRBJ2-6; the match to TRBD1 covers 10 bases. The CDR3 totals 15 residues. Germline CDR1 is SQVTM and CDR2 is ANQGSEA. With 4 bases clipped from V and 2 bases from J, the junction kept 2 bases outside the gene matches. The CDR3 DNA is TGCAGCGTTGGGGGGACAGGGGCTGGGGCCAACGTCCTGACTTTC. Translated, it gives CSVGGTGAGANVLTF.

This chain links TRBV28 with TRBJ1-2; 9 nucleotides line up with TRBD1. From germline, CDR1 is MDHEN and CDR2 SYDVKM. The length of the CDR3 is 15 residues. V lost 10 bases and J lost 3; bases outside the gene matches: 12. Here the CDR3 DNA reads TGTGCCAACCAAAATCCGACAGGGGGAGACTATGGCTACACCTTC. This translates into CANQNPTGGDYGYTF.

The gene calls are TRBV2 and TRBJ1-6; 10 bases map to TRBD1. The CDR3 has 16 residues. J was trimmed by 8 bases and V by 6 bases; bases with no gene match: 10. CDR1 and CDR2 from the germline V gene are SNHLY and FYNNEI. The CDR3 loop is CASSASRQGAYSPLHF. In DNA, the CDR3 is TGTGCCAGCAGCGCAAGCCGACAGGGGGCCTATTCACCCCTCCACTTT.

This clone was detected once. V usage is TRBV7-8 and J usage is TRBJ2-2; D perhaps matches TRBD2 (6 bases). The germline V and J ends were trimmed by 7 bases and 4 bases, with 19 bases remaining between them. Germline lookup yields CDR1 SGHVS and CDR2 FQNEAQ. This CDR3 has 16 residues. In DNA form, the CDR3 reads TGTGCCAGCACCCAGGACGCGGGATTGAGCACCGGGGAGCTGTTTTTT. Translated, it gives CASTQDAGLSTGELFF.

CDR3 loop: CASSPFGTGASRGYTF. Here the CDR3 DNA reads TGTGCCAGCAGCCCCTTCGGGACAGGGGCTTCGAGGGGCTACACCTTC. This chain joins TRBV27 and TRBJ1-2, with 10 bases that match TRBD1. V trimming: 6 bases; J trimming: 8 bases; junction bases outside the gene matches: 15. The CDR3 covers 16 residues. Per the germline V gene, CDR1 is MNHEY and CDR2 is SMNVEV (reference sequence).

The chain has TRBV10-3 and TRBJ1-5; 8 bases align to TRBD1. Germline V gene data show CDR1 as ENHRY and CDR2 as SYGVKD. This CDR3 region has 17 residues. J gave up 2 bases and V 0 bases, and 6 bases lay outside the gene matches. The CDR3 here is CAISESSGGFGNQPQHF. In DNA form, the CDR3 reads TGTGCCATCAGTGAGTCGTCAGGGGGCTTTGGCAATCAGCCCCAGCATTTT.

There are a few counts of this clone. The rearrangement uses TRBV18 and TRBJ1-5, with 7 bases aligning to TRBD1. This CDR3 has 16 amino acids. Germline assignment: CDR1 KGHSH and CDR2 LQKENI. V gave up 6 bases and J gave up 6 bases; unmatched junction bases: 14. CDR3 in DNA: TGTGCCAGCTCGTCAGACAGGGACCCAACCCGTCAGCCCCAGCATTTT. This sequence encodes CASSSDRDPTRQPQHF.

V is TRBV28 and J is TRBJ1-6; D call uncertain. Trimming stripped 5 bases from V and 6 bases from J, with 14 bases between. There are 15 residues in the CDR3. Germline CDR1 reads MDHEN; CDR2 reads SYDVKM. CDR3 loop: CASSATQPGNSPLHF. CDR3 nucleotides: TGTGCCAGCAGTGCCACTCAACCGGGTAATTCACCCCTCCACTTT.

The V call is TRBV3-1 (or the pseudogene TRBV3-2), the J call TRBJ1-3; 7 bases map to TRBD1. Germline values: CDR1 LGHDT, CDR2 YNNKEL (reference sequence). The CDR3 consists of 17 residues. J was trimmed by 6 bases and V by 0 bases; bases with no gene match: 11. The DNA of the CDR3 is TGTGCCAGCAGCCAAGATCTCGCATCGACAGGGCTAAACACCATATATTTT. Translating it yields CASSQDLASTGLNTIYF.

This rearrangement joins TRBV4-3 to TRBJ1-2; the match to TRBD1 covers 7 bases. The CDR3 consists of 15 residues. V lost 1 base and J lost 0; bases outside the gene matches: 2. Germline V gene lookup returns CDR1 LGHNA and CDR2 YSLEER. CDR3 DNA: TGCGCCAGCAGCCAAGGGACAGGAACTAACTATGGCTACACCTTC. Residues: CASSQGTGTNYGYTF.

This clone was detected only once. The chain employs TRBV19 and TRBJ1-1; 8 bases are a match to TRBD1. The CDR3 has 15 residues. Trimming removed 1 base from V and 4 bases from J; junction bases left unmatched: 5. Germline-derived CDR1 and CDR2 are LNHDA and SQIVND (reference sequence). The CDR3 sequence: CASSIGTGLGTEAFF. DNA for the CDR3: TGTGCCAGTAGTATAGGGACAGGGTTGGGCACTGAAGCTTTCTTT.

The J gene is TRBJ1-2, the V gene TRBV20-1; D unresolved. V lost 6 bases and J lost 3, with 8 bases in between. The CDR3 loop spans 11 amino acids. Germline values: CDR1 DFQATT, CDR2 SNEGSKA (reference sequence). In DNA form, the CDR3 reads TGCAGTGCGCAGATGGACTATGGCTACACCTTC. It yields the protein CSAQMDYGYTF.